The rows below give T cell receptor beta chains drawn from one sample of a study of identical twins. One entry per CDR3 protein results from TCRdb running MiXCR on the 5' RACE reads. The profile shows some 440,000 distinct CDR3 sequences, around 24% of them singletons. These same records also appear under a second study, on T cells expressing NK-cell markers.

The sequencing sample was made of CD4+ T cells sorted from blood. The origin of the receptors is a woman between 18 and 29 years old in good health. Each CDR3 is given with its conserved first and last residue. Fields, in order: D gene, V gene, clone size, J gene, CDR3 DNA, CDR3 protein. A D gene is named only where the DNA matches it firmly. Clone size is stated in some rows and not others, as once, few, many or a class when expanded.

>-|TRBV5-6|few|TRBJ2-5
TGTGCCAGCAGTCCAGGGTCAAGGGAGACCCAGTACTTC
CASSPGSRETQYF
>-|TRBV6-5|-|TRBJ2-7
TGTGCCAGCAGTTACTCGCTGGGGGTCTACGAGCAGTACTTC
CASSYSLGVYEQYF
>TRBD1|TRBV19|-|TRBJ2-1
TGTGCCAGTAGTCTCGTCCCGGGACAGGGGAATGAGCAGTTCTTC
CASSLVPGQGNEQFF
>-|TRBV18|once|TRBJ2-3
TGTGCCAGCTCACCTAAAGTCGGGGGCTACACAGATACGCAGTATTTT
CASSPKVGGYTDTQYF
>TRBD2|TRBV7-6|-|TRBJ2-1
TGTGCCAGCAGCTTAGCAACCTTAGCGGGGGGAACTCACAATGAGCAGTTCTTC
CASSLATLAGGTHNEQFF
>-|TRBV4-1|-|TRBJ2-2
TGCGCCAGCAGCCAAGAGGGAATGGGGGAGCTGTTTTTT
CASSQEGMGELFF
>-|TRBV6-2/TRBV6-3|few|TRBJ2-5
TGTGCCAGCAGTATACTCCAAGAGACCCAGTACTTC
CASSILQETQYF
>-|TRBV12-3/TRBV12-4|few|TRBJ2-7
TGTGCCAGCAGCTGGACCTACGAGCAGTACTTC
CASSWTYEQYF
>TRBD1|TRBV5-1|few|TRBJ2-7
TGCGCCAGCAGCCCAGATGGGACAGGGCGAGGTTACGAGCAGTACTTC
CASSPDGTGRGYEQYF
>-|TRBV5-6|-|TRBJ2-3
TGTGCCAGCAGCTTGGCCCAGCGCGAGGCGGGAGATACGCAGTATTTT
CASSLAQREAGDTQYF
>-|TRBV10-3|-|TRBJ1-1
TGTGCCATCAGTGTCGGGGGGCTTGTTAACACTGAAGCTTTCTTT
CAISVGGLVNTEAFF
>-|TRBV6-1|-|TRBJ2-5
TGTGCCAGCAAGGGGGGGCAGGGTAGGGCCCAGTACTTC
CASKGGQGRAQYF
>-|TRBV5-1|few|TRBJ2-1
TGCGCCAGCAGCCCCTTTAGACAGACCAGGGGCCATGAGCAGTTCTTC
CASSPFRQTRGHEQFF
>-|TRBV9|few|TRBJ2-7
TGTGCCAGCAGCGCTGGGGGGGCAGGGAACGAGCAGTACTTC
CASSAGGAGNEQYF